This T cell receptor (beta chain) is drawn from a study of blood T cell repertoires in COVID-19. For the study at large: Acute and convalescent COVID-19 specimens originated in the United States, Italy and Spain. T cells, B-cell-depleted T cells, or PBMCs provided the cDNA or gDNA that served as material.

V lost 4 bases and J lost 3; bases outside the gene matches: 10. The V gene's germline CDR1 is LNHNV and CDR2 YYDKDF (reference sequence). The CDR3 runs to 17 residues. This clone was observed once. As processed by the authors: It was from reference gene primer amplification that nucleated cell counts were estimated. Profiled with immunoSEQ multiplex PCR; TCRdb holds only in-frame clones, not every one. D and trimming come from the DNA, and the V and J calls and clone size come from that table. The sample gives more than 25,000 clones, 90% of which show up once; 8.4% is in the top ten. This chain connects TRBV15 to TRBJ2-3; TRBD2 matches 10 bases. This TCR was sampled from a man between 65 and 79 years old with active or convalescent COVID-19. Material for sequencing was peripheral blood. The DNA of the CDR3 is TGTGCCACCAGCACAAGACCTAGCGGGAGCATGACAGATACGCAGTATTTT. Residues: CATSTRPSGSMTDTQYF.